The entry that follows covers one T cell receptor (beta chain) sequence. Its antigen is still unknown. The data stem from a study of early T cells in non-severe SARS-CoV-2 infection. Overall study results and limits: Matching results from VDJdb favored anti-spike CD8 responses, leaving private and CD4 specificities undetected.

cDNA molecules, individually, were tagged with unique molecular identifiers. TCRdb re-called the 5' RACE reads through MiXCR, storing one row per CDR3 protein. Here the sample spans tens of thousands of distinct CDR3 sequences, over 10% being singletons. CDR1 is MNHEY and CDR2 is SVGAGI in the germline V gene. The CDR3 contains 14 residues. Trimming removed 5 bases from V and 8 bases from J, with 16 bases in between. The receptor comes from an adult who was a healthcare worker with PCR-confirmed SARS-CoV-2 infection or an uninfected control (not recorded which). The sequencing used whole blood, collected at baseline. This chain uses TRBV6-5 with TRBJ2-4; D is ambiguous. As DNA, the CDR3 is TGTGCCAGCAGTCCCGGCCTTCAGACGGACATTCAGTACTTC. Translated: CASSPGLQTDIQYF.